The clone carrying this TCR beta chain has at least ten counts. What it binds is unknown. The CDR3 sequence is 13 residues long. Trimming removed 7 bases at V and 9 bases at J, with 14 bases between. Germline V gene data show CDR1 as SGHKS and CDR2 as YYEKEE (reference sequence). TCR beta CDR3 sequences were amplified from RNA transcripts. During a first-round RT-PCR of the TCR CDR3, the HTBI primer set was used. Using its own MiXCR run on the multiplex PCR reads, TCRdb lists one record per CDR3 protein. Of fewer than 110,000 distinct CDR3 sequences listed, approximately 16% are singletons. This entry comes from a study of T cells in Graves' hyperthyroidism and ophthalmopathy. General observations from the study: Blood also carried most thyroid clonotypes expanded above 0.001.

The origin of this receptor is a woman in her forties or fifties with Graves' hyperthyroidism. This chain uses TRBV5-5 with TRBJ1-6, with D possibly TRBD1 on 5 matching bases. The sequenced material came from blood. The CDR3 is CASRTGPFSPLHF. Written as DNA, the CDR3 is TGTGCCAGCCGAACGGGACCCTTTTCACCCCTCCACTTT.